The rows below give T cell receptor beta chains drawn from one sample of a study of cytomegalovirus exposure and HLA in healthy donors. TCRdb's table, derived via immunoSEQ multiplex PCR, lists solely in-frame clones and lacks some. The data contain 100,000 or so clones, about 60% of them singletons. The specimen was PBMCs. These receptors all come from a human donor in good health. The CDR3 runs from the conserved cysteine through the conserved F or W. D genes are given only for firm matches. The size field is filled for only some rows; it gives once, few, many or a size class.

size	D	V	J	CDR3	DNA
NA	NA	TRBV30	TRBJ1-2	CAWSVPFGGRGDGYTF	TGTGCCTGGAGTGTGCCCTTCGGGGGTCGGGGTGATGGCTACACCTTC
NA	NA	TRBV18	TRBJ2-7	CASSPRRQIDYEQYF	TGTGCCAGCTCACCACGTCGTCAGATCGACTACGAGCAGTACTTC
once	NA	TRBV27	TRBJ2-7	CASSPSVAYEQYF	TGTGCCAGCAGTCCCAGTGTGGCCTACGAGCAGTACTTC
NA	TRBD2	TRBV19	TRBJ2-3	CASSIWGGATDTQYF	TGTGCCAGTAGTATATGGGGGGGAGCCACAGATACGCAGTATTTT
NA	TRBD1	TRBV28	TRBJ1-5	CASSQWSGGSNQPQHF	TGTGCCAGCAGCCAGTGGTCAGGGGGAAGCAATCAGCCCCAGCATTTT
NA	TRBD1	TRBV19	TRBJ2-1	CASSHGQGIVEQFF	TGTGCCAGTAGTCACGGACAGGGTATCGTTGAGCAGTTCTTC
NA	NA	TRBV18	TRBJ2-7	CASSPRQAYEQYF	TGTGCCAGCTCACCTCGGCAGGCGTACGAGCAGTACTTC
NA	NA	TRBV30	TRBJ1-5	CAWSVGENQPQHF	TGTGCCTGGAGTGTTGGAGAAAATCAGCCCCAGCATTTT
few	TRBD1	TRBV6-5	TRBJ1-2	CASSLRQGADGYTF	TGTGCCAGCAGTCTCCGACAGGGGGCAGATGGCTACACCTTC
NA	NA	TRBV6-1	TRBJ1-5	CASSAQGSNQPQHF	TGTGCCAGCAGTGCCCAGGGAAGCAATCAGCCCCAGCATTTT
NA	NA	TRBV4-1	TRBJ2-1	CASSQGLGARKGDNEQFF	TGCGCCAGCAGCCAAGGATTGGGTGCCAGAAAAGGAGACAATGAGCAGTTCTTC
NA	NA	TRBV30	TRBJ2-1	CARSMRGGSYNEQFF	TGTGCCCGGAGTATGAGGGGGGGGTCCTACAATGAGCAGTTCTTC
NA	NA	TRBV6-1	TRBJ2-6	CASSDGQLSGANVLTF	TGTGCCAGCAGTGACGGTCAACTGTCAGGGGCCAACGTCCTGACTTTC
NA	TRBD2	TRBV2	TRBJ2-7	CASSEPDRAWGLAEKRSYEQYF	TGTGCCAGCAGTGAACCCGACAGGGCTTGGGGACTAGCGGAAAAGAGGTCCTACGAGCAGTACTTC
NA	NA	TRBV6-1	TRBJ2-3	CASSVDRYSTDTQYF	TGTGCCAGCAGTGTAGACAGGTATAGCACAGATACGCAGTATTTT
NA	TRBD2	TRBV6-5	TRBJ2-7	CASRKREAYEQYF	TGTGCCAGCAGAAAGCGGGAGGCATACGAGCAGTACTTC